Following are 5 T cell receptor beta chains from one sample sequenced in a study of blood T cell repertoires in COVID-19. The protocol was immunoSEQ multiplex PCR, while the TCRdb copy is restricted to in-frame clones and leaves out a portion. The top ten clones hold about 6.8% of a sample with roughly 190,000 clones, approximately 91% of them seen once. The sequencing sample was made of peripheral blood. The source is a woman between 40 and 50 years old who had recovered from COVID-19.

The V gene is TRBV2, the J gene TRBJ2-2; D remains ambiguous. CDR3 length: 14 residues. V lost 7 bases to trimming and J lost 3 bases, with 12 bases between them. Germline assignment: CDR1 SNHLY and CDR2 FYNNEI. The DNA for the CDR3 is TGTGCCAGCAACGGCGAGGTACACACCGGGGAGCTGTTTTTT. Its protein product is CASNGEVHTGELFF.

The V gene is TRBV3-1 (or the pseudogene TRBV3-2), the J gene TRBJ2-3; 8 bases match TRBD2. Germline lookup yields CDR1 LGHDT and CDR2 YNNKEL (reference sequence). J was trimmed by 4 bases and V by 0 bases; bases with no gene match: 6. The CDR3 spans 16 residues. The CDR3 DNA reads TGTGCCAGCAGCCAAGAGAGTAGCGGGAACGCAGATACGCAGTATTTT. Amino acids: CASSQESSGNADTQYF.

This rearrangement joins TRBV6-5 to TRBJ1-1; D is uncertain. This CDR3 is built from 13 residues. CDR1 and CDR2 (germline): MNHEY, SVGAGI. Trimming took 7 bases from V and 0 from J, leaving 9 bases between them. The chain's CDR3 is CASTDTVNTEAFF. CDR3 in DNA: TGTGCCAGCACCGACACAGTGAACACTGAAGCTTTCTTT.

The CDR3 bases are TGTGCCAGCAGCTCGACCAGGGGGAAACGAGCTTTCTTT. Translated: CASSSTRGKRAFF. The V and J genes are TRBV7-9 and TRBJ1-1, with 7 bases that match TRBD1. The CDR3 is 13 amino acids. Germline lookup yields CDR1 SEHNR and CDR2 FQNEAQ (reference sequence). The V and J ends lost 4 bases and 10 bases, in that order; junction bases with no gene match: 9. Full variable domain (remainder filled in from reference TRBV7-9 and TRBJ1-1): DTGVSQNPRHKITKRGQNVTFRCDPISEHNRLYWYRQTLGQGPEFLTYFQNEAQLEKSRLLSDRFSAERPKGSFSTLEIQRTEQGDSAMYLCASSSTRGKRAFFGQGTRLTVV.

The chain combines TRBV27 with TRBJ2-1, with D possibly TRBD1 on 6 matching bases. The CDR3 is made up of 14 amino acids. Germline CDR1 is MNHEY and CDR2 is SMNVEV (reference sequence). V lost 5 bases and J 4 bases, leaving 12 bases between the germline ends. Here the CDR3 DNA reads TGTGCCAGCAGTATTCAAAGGGGGTACAATGAGCAGTTCTTC. The encoded protein is CASSIQRGYNEQFF.